This TCR beta chain appears in the sequencing data of a study of regulatory T cells in long-lasting Graves disease. Findings of the study overall: Public clonotype sharing was higher in persistent than newly diagnosed patients.

The time point here: persistent/refractory GD, antithyroid drugs over 5 years with positive TRAb. RNA from PBMCs was the source of the TCR library. With regard to this clonotype: The antigen is unknown.

Between the trimmed V and J ends, which lost 5 bases and 7 bases, there was a span of 13 bases. The CDR3 loop spans 13 amino acids. CDR1 and CDR2 (germline): SGHRS, YFSETQ. HTBI primers from iRepertoire and Arm-PCR of CDR3 regions yielded the TCR beta libraries. Each CDR3 protein is one row after TCRdb ran MiXCR on the multiplex PCR reads. The repertoire has approximately 350,000 distinct CDR3 sequences, roughly 20% of them found once; the top ten carry 28%. This receptor was obtained from a woman in her thirties or forties with Graves disease. The chain recombines TRBV5-1 with TRBJ2-1; D gene uncertain. Sequenced material: peripheral blood mononuclear cells (PBMCs), taken when the disease was refractory, from a patient treated with antithyroid drugs. The CDR3 is CASSVANGNEQFF. In nucleotides, the CDR3 is TGCGCCAGCAGTGTCGCTAACGGGAATGAGCAGTTCTTC.